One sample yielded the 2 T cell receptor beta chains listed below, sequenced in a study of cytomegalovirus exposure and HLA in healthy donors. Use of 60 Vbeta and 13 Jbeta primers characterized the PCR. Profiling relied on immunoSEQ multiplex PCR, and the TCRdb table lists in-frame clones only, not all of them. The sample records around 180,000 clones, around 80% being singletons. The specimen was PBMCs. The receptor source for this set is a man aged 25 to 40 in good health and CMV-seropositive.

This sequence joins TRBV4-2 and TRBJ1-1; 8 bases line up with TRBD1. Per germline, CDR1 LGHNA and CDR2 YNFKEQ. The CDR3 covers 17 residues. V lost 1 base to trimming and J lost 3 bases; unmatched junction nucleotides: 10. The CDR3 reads CASSQVPGGGRDTEAFF. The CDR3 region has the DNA TGTGCCAGCAGCCAAGTTCCAGGGGGCGGGAGGGACACTGAAGCTTTCTTT.

The chain's CDR3 is CASSLELRDRVIYGYTF. CDR3 bases: TGTGCCAGCAGCTTAGAGCTCCGGGACAGGGTTATCTATGGCTACACCTTC. This rearrangement joins TRBV7-8 to TRBJ1-2, with 9 bases fitting TRBD1. Trimming took 1 base from V and 4 from J; bases not matched to a gene: 10. The CDR3 has 17 amino acids. CDR1 is SGHVS and CDR2 is FQNEAQ in the germline V gene.